The 23 T cell receptor beta chains in this list originate from one sample, sequenced in a study of CXCR3-negative and CXCR3-positive naive CD8 T cells. Study-wide points: CXCR3-negative naive cells had less hydrophobic TRB CDR3s than did CXCR3-positive naive cells.

No antigen has been identified for these receptors. Preparation of TRB cDNA libraries relied on 5' RACE carrying UMI labels. TCRdb reprocessed the 5' RACE reads and reports one entry per CDR3 protein, with no DNA. The table lists about 86,000 distinct CDR3 sequences. Sequenced input: naive CXCR3+ CD8+ T cells from blood. Described subset: CD45RO-CCR7+CD27+CD95- naive CD8+ T cells expressing CXCR3 (TNR3+). The receptors here all came from a human donor in good health. Some clones in this sample may be carry-over from other donors' samples.

This rearrangement joins TRBV6-5 to TRBJ2-1; TCRdb's D gene call, TRBD1, goes unchecked for lack of DNA. The CDR3 has 16 residues. The germline V gene encodes CDR1 MNHEY and CDR2 SVGAGI. The CDR3 reads CASSYNPGKGYNEQFF.

The chain couples TRBV25-1 to TRBJ1-1; TCRdb selects TRBD1, and the lack of DNA leaves this call unchecked. Germline V gene data show CDR1 as MGHDK and CDR2 as SYGVNS. The CDR3 is made up of 14 amino acids. The CDR3 spells CASSRTGTNTEAFF.

The chain couples TRBV20-1 to TRBJ2-7; TCRdb outputs TRBD1, but without DNA this stays unchecked. CDR1 and CDR2 from the germline V gene are DFQATT and SNEGSKA (reference sequence). This CDR3 has 13 amino acids. The CDR3 is CSARGELPFGQYF.

The rearrangement joins TRBV27 to TRBJ2-7; TCRdb lists TRBD1, though no DNA is available to test this call. Per germline, CDR1 MNHEY and CDR2 SMNVEV (reference sequence). This CDR3 is built from 15 residues. This chain's CDR3 is CASSTAGVGSYEQYF.

The rearrangement uses TRBV7-8 and TRBJ2-7; TCRdb's D call of TRBD1 is untestable without DNA. The germline CDR1 and CDR2 sequences are SGHVS and FQNEAQ. The CDR3 runs to 13 residues. Here the CDR3 reads CASSRGGSYEQYF.

The chain has TRBV2 and TRBJ1-4; the TCRdb D gene call, TRBD1, has no DNA to confirm it. Germline V gene lookup returns CDR1 SNHLY and CDR2 FYNNEI. The CDR3 is made up of 14 amino acids. Here the CDR3 reads CASTSGTGVEKLFF.

The chain has TRBV27 and TRBJ2-7; lacking DNA, the TRBD1 call made by TCRdb goes unchecked. Germline V gives CDR1 MNHEY, CDR2 SMNVEV (reference sequence). The CDR3 consists of 15 residues. CDR3: CASSLSTGGRNEQYF.

The chain joins TRBV28 to TRBJ2-7; TCRdb's D call of TRBD2 is untestable without DNA. Germline V gene data show CDR1 as MDHEN and CDR2 as SYDVKM. The CDR3 consists of 17 residues. CDR3: CASSFPPEGPALYEQYF.

V is TRBV2 and J is TRBJ2-3; TCRdb gives TRBD1 as the D gene, but with no DNA this cannot be confirmed. In germline, CDR1 is SNHLY, CDR2 FYNNEI. The CDR3 runs to 17 residues. The CDR3 sequence: CASSDPGGGGSTDTQYF.

This chain joins TRBV28 and TRBJ1-5. Germline-derived CDR1 and CDR2 are MDHEN and SYDVKM. This CDR3 region has 15 residues. The CDR3 sequence: CASSLMQGSNQPQHF.

This chain's CDR3 is CASSQDLASLHNEQFF. The genes are TRBV3-2 and TRBJ2-1; TCRdb names TRBD2, which stays unverified in the absence of DNA. TRBV3-2 is an annotated pseudogene. This CDR3 spans 16 amino acids.

The V and J genes are TRBV27 and TRBJ2-1; as DNA is missing, the TRBD1 call by TCRdb cannot be tested. CDR3 length: 15 amino acids. Germline V lookup: CDR1 MNHEY, CDR2 SMNVEV (reference sequence). CDR3 protein: CASSLTGGAFDEQFF.

The CDR3 protein is CASSKCRGSYNSPLHF. The gene calls are TRBV21-1 and TRBJ1-6. TRBV21-1 represents a pseudogene. CDR3 length: 16 residues.

The chain is built from TRBV7-9 and TRBJ2-1; TCRdb's D gene call, TRBD2, goes unchecked for lack of DNA. The CDR3 is 16 amino acids. Germline assignment: CDR1 SEHNR and CDR2 FQNEAQ (reference sequence). The CDR3 spells CASSFMTSKSPNEQFF.

This chain links TRBV25-1 with TRBJ1-1. Germline CDR1 reads MGHDK; CDR2 reads SYGVNS. The CDR3 is 14 residues long. CDR3 sequence: CASSEYFQNTEAFF. The full variable domain, in which reference TRBV25-1 and TRBJ1-1 provide the parts outside the CDR3, is EADIYQTPRYLVIGTGKKITLECSQTMGHDKMYWYQQDPGMELHLIHYSYGVNSTEKGDLSSESTVSRIRTEHFPLTLESARPSHTSQYLCASSEYFQNTEAFFGQGTRLTVV.

V is TRBV27 and J is TRBJ2-2; the TRBD2 assignment by TCRdb is unverifiable without DNA. The CDR3 sequence is 13 residues long. Germline CDR1 MNHEY, CDR2 SMNVEV (reference sequence). This CDR3 reads CASGRMGTGELFF.

This chain joins TRBV4-2 and TRBJ1-5. CDR3 length equals 15 residues. The germline gives CDR1 LGHNA, CDR2 YNFKEQ. The CDR3 region is CASSQDLTPIQPQHF.

This chain uses TRBV28 with TRBJ2-7; the D call of TRBD2 rests on TCRdb alone, since no DNA is present to check it. The germline V gene has CDR1 MDHEN and CDR2 SYDVKM. This CDR3 spans 15 amino acids. The CDR3 protein is CASSLIGTSAYEQYF.

The chain carries TRBV20-1 and TRBJ2-1. This CDR3 has 14 amino acids. CDR1 DFQATT and CDR2 SNEGSKA come from the germline V gene (reference sequence). This CDR3 is CSARVIPRSNEQFF.

CDR3 amino acids: CASSLTQIYEQYF. The chain links TRBV5-5 to TRBJ2-7. CDR1 and CDR2 from the germline V gene are SGHKS and YYEKEE (reference sequence). The length of the CDR3 is 13 residues.

This sequence joins TRBV4-3 and TRBJ1-5; TCRdb's D call, TRBD1, is unchecked because there is no DNA. The CDR3 length is 15 residues. Germline CDR1 and CDR2: LGHNA and YSLEER. CDR3 sequence reads: CASSQDWAGNQPQHF.

The rearrangement joins TRBV4-1 to TRBJ2-7; the TCRdb call, TRBD2, lacks DNA for checking. The V gene's germline CDR1 is MGHRA and CDR2 YSYEKL. This CDR3 region has 14 residues. CDR3 amino acids: CASSYSGGAEMQYF.

CDR3: CASSSLGRAYNEQFF. This chain connects TRBV27 to TRBJ2-1; TCRdb proposes TRBD2, but this gene call is untestable without DNA. CDR1 MNHEY and CDR2 SMNVEV come from the germline V gene (reference sequence). There are 15 residues in the CDR3.